Described below is a single T cell receptor beta chain sequence and its context. It has no known antigen specificity. No base quality values were provided; no much bigger clone lies one nucleotide off. These data are taken from a study of shared clonotypes between healthy human individuals (dated by TCRdb to about 2020). About the full investigation: The cohort included three men and two women between 18 and 49 years of age. To increase sequencing depth and limit assay-specific biases, TCR repertoire library preparation and sequencing were carried out by different laboratories using diverse techniques. Blood TCR repertoires of about five healthy adults were deeply sequenced to estimate repertoire size and the extent of clonotype sharing between individuals. Per donor, three plates each were used for CD4 naive and CD4 memory, two for CD8 naive, and one for CD8 memory. Per donor, leukapheresis produced somewhere between about 0.9 and 9.5 billion PBMCs. Study-wide conclusions, independent of this receptor: Incomplete sequencing was indicated by rarefaction of sorted-subset datasets, despite the large sequencing depth. The small number of donors limited the genetic and exposure-history diversity represented. Sharing across several donors was observed for around 5% of naive CD4, 3% to 4% of naive CD8, 2% to 2.5% of memory CD4, and roughly 0.4% of memory CD8 clonotypes. Sampling was restricted to blood, and TCR repertoires in tissues likely differ from the TCR repertoires found in blood. Estimated clonotype richness was generally larger for naive than for memory subsets. Pairwise subsampling led to the expectation that sequencing depth would affect the degree of clonotype sharing among donors. Clonotypes shared by all four sorted-subset donors showed higher generation probabilities than non-shared clonotypes.

The donors were healthy, HIV-negative adults with no recently reported acute infections or vaccinations. Every donor was a Caucasian adult living in Nashville, Tennessee, USA. CD4+ T cells were enriched by magnetic negative selection; naive cells were then positively selected on CD45RA, and the negative fraction formed the memory subset. After blood collection by leukapheresis, PBMCs were isolated using Ficoll-Histopaque density gradient centrifugation and then cryopreserved in the vapor phase of liquid nitrogen. Purity and quantity of every magnetically sorted T cell population were checked by analytical flow cytometry. Genomic DNA was isolated from each sorted fraction and quantified by UV absorbance on a Nanodrop 2000c. V and J lose 6 bases and 0 bases, and a span of 9 bases separates them. The CDR3 starts with the cysteine, ends with the phenylalanine, and has 14 residues. The CDR3 DNA has 42 bases and is translated from base 1. Sequences SGHDT (CDR1) and YYEEEE (CDR2) are obtained from the germline V gene.

Using the deep immunoSEQ assay, TCR CDR3 regions were amplified from genomic DNA by multiplex PCR. For each cell subset, the extracted genomic DNA was distributed evenly across all wells of several immunoSEQ 96-well plates, and each plate served as one replicate. For sorted subsets, each replicate PCR was loaded with 150 to 250 ng genomic DNA, equivalent to 30,000 or so T cell genomes. The purified libraries were quantified using a Qubit 3.0 fluorometer, sized with a Bioanalyzer 2100, and then quantified again using the KAPA Library Quantification kit. A separate single-read 150-cycle Illumina NextSeq 550 flow cell was used to sequence each immunoSEQ 96-well plate. The study's processing was this. Because only junctional sequences without quality scores were contained in the immunoSEQ output, filtering matching that applied to full-length reads could not be performed. To assign V/J genes and CDR3, sequences were annotated using PyIR, a Python wrapper for IgBLAST v1.9, with IMGT germline references. Any read was removed if the V/J assignment was weak (E-value above 1e-6), the CDR3 was missing, or the read contained stop codons, out-of-frame junctions, or ambiguous translated residues. V3J clonotypes were defined by identical inferred V gene, J gene, and CDR3 amino acid sequence. To compute the percentage overlap between repertoires, the number of shared unique clonotypes was divided by the size of the smaller repertoire. Repertoire richness was assessed with RTK rarefaction, the Chao1 estimator, and Recon v2.1 estimates of unobserved clonotypes. OLGA was used to compute generation probabilities for all TCRbeta clonotypes that the gDNA method yielded from a handful of donors. As stored in TCRdb, this immuneACCESS dataset retains in-frame rearrangements with V and J assigned. A fraction of the clones does not appear; measured against another copy, unresolved V genes explain less than half of the discrepancy, and the remainder lacks a known reason. Clonal size and the V and J genes are those of that table, whereas D and trimming came from the DNA. The sample table contains 2 million to 2.5 million clones; only one count was recorded for roughly 93% of them. The top ten constitute about 0.41% of the sample.

The origin of this receptor is a man younger than 35 in good health. Some clones in this sample may be carry-over from other donors' samples. The chain is made from TRBV5-6 and TRBJ1-4; too little of a D gene remains to name it. Source material: naive CD4+ T cells from PBMCs. The cell subset or site label on this specimen signifies: CD45RA+ positively selected. The nucleotide sequence is TGTGCCAGCACGATTGTCACAACTAATGAAAAACTGTTTTTT. This encodes CASTIVTTNEKLFF.